This T cell receptor (beta chain) is drawn from a study of regulatory T cells in long-lasting Graves disease. Time point denoted: newly diagnosed GD, antithyroid drugs for less than 3 months. Preparation of the TCR library used RNA extracted from PBMCs. In building TCR beta libraries, iRepertoire HTBI primers were used together with Arm-PCR of CDR3 regions. TCRdb itself ran the multiplex PCR reads through MiXCR, one entry per CDR3 protein. The data hold 540,000 or so distinct CDR3 sequences, with about 13% observed a single time. Trimming left V 6 bases short and J 4 bases short, with 18 bases between. This CDR3 spans 15 amino acids. Germline CDR1 and CDR2: LGHDT and YNNKEL (reference sequence). This sample was also put to use in a study of T cells in Graves' hyperthyroidism and ophthalmopathy. Per that study: If no ophthalmopathy progression occurred within 18 months, Graves' hyperthyroidism was stable. The TCR CDR3 first-round RT-PCR relied on the HTBI primer set. Most expanded thyroid clonotypes above 0.001 also appeared in blood.

The source of this sequence is a man aged 25-45 years with Graves disease. V gene TRBV3-1 combines with J gene TRBJ1-2, with D uncertain. The sample in question was peripheral blood mononuclear cells (PBMCs), obtained at new diagnosis, from a patient treated with antithyroid drugs. CDR3 nucleotide sequence: TGTGCCAGCAGGCCCTCGTCACTGACTACCTATGGCTACACCTTC. It yields the protein CASRPSSLTTYGYTF.